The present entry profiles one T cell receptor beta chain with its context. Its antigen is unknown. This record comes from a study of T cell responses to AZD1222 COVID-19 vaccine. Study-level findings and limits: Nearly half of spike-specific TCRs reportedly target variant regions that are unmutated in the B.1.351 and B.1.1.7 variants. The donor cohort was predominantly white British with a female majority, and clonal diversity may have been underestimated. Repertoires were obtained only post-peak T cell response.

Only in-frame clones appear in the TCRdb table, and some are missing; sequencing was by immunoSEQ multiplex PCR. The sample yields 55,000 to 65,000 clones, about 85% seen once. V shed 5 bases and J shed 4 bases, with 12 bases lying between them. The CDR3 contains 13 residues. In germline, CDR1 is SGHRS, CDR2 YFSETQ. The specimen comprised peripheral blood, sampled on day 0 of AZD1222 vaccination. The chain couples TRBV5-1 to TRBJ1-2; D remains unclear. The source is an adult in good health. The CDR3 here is CASRATESYGYTF. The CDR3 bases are TGCGCCAGCAGAGCGACGGAATCCTATGGCTACACCTTC.